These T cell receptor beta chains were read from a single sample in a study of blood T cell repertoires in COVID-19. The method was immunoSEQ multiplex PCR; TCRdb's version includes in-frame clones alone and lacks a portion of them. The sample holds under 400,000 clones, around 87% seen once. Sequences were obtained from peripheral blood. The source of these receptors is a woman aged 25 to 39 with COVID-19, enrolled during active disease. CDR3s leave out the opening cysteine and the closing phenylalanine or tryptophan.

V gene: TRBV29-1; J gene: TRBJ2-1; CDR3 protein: SVEDLLGGGGHEQF
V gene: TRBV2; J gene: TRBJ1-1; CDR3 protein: ASRARGITEAF
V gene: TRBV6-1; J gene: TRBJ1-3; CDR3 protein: ASSEQATSGNTIY
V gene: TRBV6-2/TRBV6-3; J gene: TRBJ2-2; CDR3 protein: ASSLAGAATGELF
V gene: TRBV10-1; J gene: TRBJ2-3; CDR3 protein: ASSVSSGRATDTQY
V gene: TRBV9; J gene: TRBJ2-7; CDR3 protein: ASSVHLGREQY
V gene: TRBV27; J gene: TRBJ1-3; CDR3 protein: ASSQNTHTGVNGNTIY
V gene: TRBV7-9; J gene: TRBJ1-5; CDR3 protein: ASSLGGLDQPQH
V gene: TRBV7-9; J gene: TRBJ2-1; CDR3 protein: ASSLSLADEQF
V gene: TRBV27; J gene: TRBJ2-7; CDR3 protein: ASSFDYGGFYEQY
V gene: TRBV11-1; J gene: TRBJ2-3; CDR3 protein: ASSLDMDTQY
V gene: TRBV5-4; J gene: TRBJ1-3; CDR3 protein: ASSSDRGYGNTIY
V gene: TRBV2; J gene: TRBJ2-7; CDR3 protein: ASSEGAGSDYEQY
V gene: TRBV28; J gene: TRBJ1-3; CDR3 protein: ASSRGLSGNTIY
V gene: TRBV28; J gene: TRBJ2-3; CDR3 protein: ASSAGLAESTDTQY
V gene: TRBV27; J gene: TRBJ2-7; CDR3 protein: ASSSNRFNEQY
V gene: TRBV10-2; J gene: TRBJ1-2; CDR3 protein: ASSATGNYGYT
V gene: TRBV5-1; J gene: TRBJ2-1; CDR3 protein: ASSLVGDRSNEQF
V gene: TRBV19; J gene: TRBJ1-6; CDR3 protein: ASRPGTEFSPLH
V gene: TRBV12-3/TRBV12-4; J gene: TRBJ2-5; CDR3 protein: AAAGGQGETQY
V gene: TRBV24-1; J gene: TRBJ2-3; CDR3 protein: ATSDTDKSDTQY
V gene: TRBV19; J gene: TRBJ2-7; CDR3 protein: ASSIRLLSGEQY
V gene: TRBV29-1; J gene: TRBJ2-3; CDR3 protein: SVPLGQEIDTQY
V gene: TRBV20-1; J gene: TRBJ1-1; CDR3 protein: SARRDTEAF
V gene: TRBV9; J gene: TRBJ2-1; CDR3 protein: ASSVGAGSSYNEQF
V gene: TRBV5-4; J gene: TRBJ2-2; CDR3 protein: ASSLPREAANTGELF
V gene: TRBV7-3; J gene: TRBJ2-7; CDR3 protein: ASSLNGAYEQY
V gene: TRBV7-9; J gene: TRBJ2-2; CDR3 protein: ASSSTSGRGELF
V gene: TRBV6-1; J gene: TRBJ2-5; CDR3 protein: ASSEPAGEETQY
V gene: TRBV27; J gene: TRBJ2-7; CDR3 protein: ASSLSFGRAYEQY
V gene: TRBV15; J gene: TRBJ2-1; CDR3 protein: ATSRDPGGLAPYNEQF
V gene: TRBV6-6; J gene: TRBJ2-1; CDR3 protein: ASSYYPDYNEQF
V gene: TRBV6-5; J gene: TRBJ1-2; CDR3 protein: ASSRTGSYGYT
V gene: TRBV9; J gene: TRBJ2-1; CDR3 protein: ASSVSPYNEQF
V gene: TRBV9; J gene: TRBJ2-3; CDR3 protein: ASSVVGAASTDTQY
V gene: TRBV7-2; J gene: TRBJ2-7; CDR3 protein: ASSLKNGGSYEQY
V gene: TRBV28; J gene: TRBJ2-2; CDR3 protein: ASSLVDRMNTGELF
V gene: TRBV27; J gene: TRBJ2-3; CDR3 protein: ASGKGLSPGEY
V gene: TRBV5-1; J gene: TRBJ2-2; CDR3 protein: ASSLGAGNPGELF
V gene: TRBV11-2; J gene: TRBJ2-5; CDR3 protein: ASSLEGAPAQETQY
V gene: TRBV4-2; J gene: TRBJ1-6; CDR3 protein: ASSQDPRPNSPLH
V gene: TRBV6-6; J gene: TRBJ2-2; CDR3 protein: ASSTGVAGELF
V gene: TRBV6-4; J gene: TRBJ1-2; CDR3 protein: ASSDGQDSKGYT
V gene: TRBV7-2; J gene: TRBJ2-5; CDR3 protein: ASSSVGTRQETQY
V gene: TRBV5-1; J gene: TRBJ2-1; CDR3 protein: ASSLGGTSGYPYNEQF
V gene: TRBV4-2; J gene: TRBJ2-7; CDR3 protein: ASSPRTSWSYEQY
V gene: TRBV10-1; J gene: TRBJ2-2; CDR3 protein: ASSESGQGNTGELF
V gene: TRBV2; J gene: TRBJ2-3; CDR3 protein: ASSLNSGTSGFDTQY
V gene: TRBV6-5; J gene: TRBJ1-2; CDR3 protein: ASTWGGPNYGYT
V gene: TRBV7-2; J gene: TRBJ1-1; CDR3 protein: ASSLTGTGYQAF